The rows below give T cell receptor beta chains drawn from one sample of a study of spatial heterogeneity in lung cancer. In TCRdb, the 5' RACE reads were re-called with MiXCR into one record per CDR3 protein. There are around 10,000 distinct CDR3 sequences in the sample; approximately 4% occur only once, and just over 7.5% lies in the top ten. The sequences come from normal lung tissue next to the tumor, collected at surgery. These TCRs come from a male donor with early-stage non-small cell lung cancer. Each CDR3 is given with its conserved first and last residue. D genes are given only for firm matches. The listing skips clone size in some rows; elsewhere it reads once, few, many or a size class.

clone size	V gene	D gene	J gene	CDR3 DNA	CDR3 protein
many	TRBV29-1	NA	TRBJ2-1	TGCAGCGTTGAATCTGGGCAGGATGAGCAGTTCTTC	CSVESGQDEQFF
many	TRBV6-1	NA	TRBJ2-7	TGTGCCAGCAGTGATCAAGTATGGGGGTCCACCTCCTACGAGCAGTACTTC	CASSDQVWGSTSYEQYF
NA	TRBV29-1	NA	TRBJ2-5	TGCAGCGTTGAAGTTCAAGAGACCCAGTACTTC	CSVEVQETQYF
many	TRBV20-1	TRBD2	TRBJ2-3	TGCAGTGCTCATCCTAGCGGGGGGCCGAAAGATACGCAGTATTTT	CSAHPSGGPKDTQYF
many	TRBV7-6	NA	TRBJ1-6	TGTGCCAGCAGCTTAGAAGGGGCGGATGCCTATAATTCACCCCTCCACTTT	CASSLEGADAYNSPLHF
many	TRBV18	TRBD1	TRBJ1-5	TGTGCCAGCTCGCTAAAGGGGGACAGGGGCTATAATCAGCCCCAGCATTTT	CASSLKGDRGYNQPQHF
many	TRBV12-3/TRBV12-4	TRBD1	TRBJ2-7	TGCGCCAGCAGTAACCCCCGGGACAGCTCCTACGAGCAGTACTTC	CASSNPRDSSYEQYF
many	TRBV20-1	NA	TRBJ2-1	TGCAGTGCTAGAGGGGGCTCCCTCTACAATGAGCAGTTCTTC	CSARGGSLYNEQFF
medium-sized	TRBV4-2	TRBD2	TRBJ2-5	TGTGCCAGCAGCAATGGGGCTAGCGGAAACGAATTCCAGTACTTC	CASSNGASGNEFQYF
many	TRBV19	NA	TRBJ2-1	TGTGCCAGTAGTATCGGGCTCATCGATGAGCAGTTCTTC	CASSIGLIDEQFF
many	TRBV4-2	NA	TRBJ2-5	TGTGCCAGCAGCCAACATGGGGGCCTAGTTGGGGAGACCCAGTACTTC	CASSQHGGLVGETQYF
medium-sized	TRBV9	TRBD1	TRBJ2-1	TGTGCCAGCAGCGTCGGCCTCGGACAGGATTTTTACAATGAGCAGTTCTTC	CASSVGLGQDFYNEQFF
many	TRBV11-2	NA	TRBJ2-1	TGTGCCAGCAGCATCGGCGCATATGGCAGTAGCTCCTACAATGAGCAGTTCTTC	CASSIGAYGSSSYNEQFF
medium-sized	TRBV7-9	TRBD1	TRBJ1-2	TGTGCCAGCACCACCCGGACCGGGACAGGGGATGGCTACACCTTC	CASTTRTGTGDGYTF
few	TRBV18	NA	TRBJ2-6	TGTGCCAGCTCACCCCTCTCTGGGGCCAACGTCCTGACTTTC	CASSPLSGANVLTF
medium-sized	TRBV7-2	NA	TRBJ1-2	TGTGCCAGCAGGCTCGACAGTTCCTATGGCTACACCTTC	CASRLDSSYGYTF
many	TRBV5-5	TRBD1	TRBJ2-2	TGTGCCAGCAGCTTCAGGGGGAGGAACACCGGGGAGCTGTTTTTT	CASSFRGRNTGELFF
medium-sized	TRBV7-2	TRBD1	TRBJ1-6	TGTGCCAGCAGCTTACAGGGGGCAGTCGGTTCACCCCTCCACTTT	CASSLQGAVGSPLHF
many	TRBV18	TRBD1	TRBJ2-6	TGTGCCAGCTCACCACCCCCCGATCTTCGGACAGGGTGGACTGGGGCCAACGTCCTGACTTTC	CASSPPPDLRTGWTGANVLTF
many	TRBV28	NA	TRBJ2-7	TGTGCCAGCGGTGTCGACTACGAGCAGTACTTC	CASGVDYEQYF
many	TRBV12-3/TRBV12-4	NA	TRBJ1-4	TGTGCCAGCAGTCCCGGGGGGGGTGAAAAACTGTTTTTT	CASSPGGGEKLFF
medium-sized	TRBV11-2	NA	TRBJ2-3	TGTGCCAGCAGCCTTGGACTAGATACGCAGTATTTT	CASSLGLDTQYF
medium-sized	TRBV27	NA	TRBJ1-5	TGTGCCAGCAGTCCGGGACCGGGGAGCAATCAGCCCCAGCATTTT	CASSPGPGSNQPQHF
many	TRBV6-5	TRBD2	TRBJ2-3	TGTGCCACCACGGATAGCGGGGGGTCCGGGAATACGCAGTATTTT	CATTDSGGSGNTQYF
medium-sized	TRBV29-1	TRBD1	TRBJ1-4	TGCAGCGCACAGGGGTACGGGGATGAAAAACTGTTTTTT	CSAQGYGDEKLFF
many	TRBV9	TRBD1	TRBJ2-3	TGTGCCAGCAGCCTCCGACAGGGGGGGGGCACAGATACGCAGTATTTT	CASSLRQGGGTDTQYF
many	TRBV6-5	TRBD1	TRBJ2-3	TGTGCCAGCAGTTACGGGACAGTAAGCACAGATACGCAGTATTTT	CASSYGTVSTDTQYF
many	TRBV29-1	TRBD1	TRBJ2-2	TGCAGCGTAAGGGACAGCAACACCGGGGAGCTGTTTTTT	CSVRDSNTGELFF
medium-sized	TRBV12-3/TRBV12-4	NA	TRBJ2-5	TGTGCCAGCAGTTTAGTAAGACAGAGAGAGACCCAGTACTTC	CASSLVRQRETQYF
many	TRBV12-3/TRBV12-4	NA	TRBJ1-5	TGTGCCAGCACCTCAGGCATGTATAGCAATCAGCCCCAGCATTTT	CASTSGMYSNQPQHF
many	TRBV9	NA	TRBJ1-6	TGTGCCAGCAGCGTAGCAGGGAGTGGGGGGAATTCACCCCTCCACTTT	CASSVAGSGGNSPLHF
large	TRBV20-1	NA	TRBJ1-5	TGCAGTGCTAGACCTGGCGGCGAAGAGCAGCCCCAGCATTTT	CSARPGGEEQPQHF
medium-sized	TRBV19	TRBD1	TRBJ2-7	TGTGCCAGCGCGACAGGGCTCGCTTCTCTCGAGCAGTACTTC	CASATGLASLEQYF
NA	TRBV6-1	NA	TRBJ1-5	TGTGCCAGCAGAGGACGGAGCAATCAGCCCCAGCATTTT	CASRGRSNQPQHF
many	TRBV7-2	TRBD1	TRBJ1-6	TGTGCCAGCAGCTTAGTGGTGGGACAGGGGAATTCACCCCTCCACTTT	CASSLVVGQGNSPLHF
many	TRBV27	NA	TRBJ1-5	TGTGCCAGCAGTGAGAGGGAGTGGCAGCCCCAGCATTTT	CASSEREWQPQHF
many	TRBV7-2	NA	TRBJ2-3	TGTGCCAGCAGCCCGGACACAGATACGCAGTATTTT	CASSPDTDTQYF
medium-sized	TRBV6-2/TRBV6-3	TRBD1	TRBJ1-5	TGTGCCAGCAGCAGACAGGGGGAGAATCAGCCCCAGCATTTT	CASSRQGENQPQHF
few	TRBV5-1	NA	TRBJ2-6	TGCGCCAGCAGCTTGGTGTATTCCAACTCTGGGGCCAACGTCCTGACTTTC	CASSLVYSNSGANVLTF
many	TRBV29-1	TRBD1	TRBJ2-7	TGCAGCGTTGAAGAGACAGGGAGCTCCTACGAGCAGTACTTC	CSVEETGSSYEQYF
many	TRBV12-3/TRBV12-4	NA	TRBJ1-2	TGTGCCAGCAGTCCAAGGGACTATGGCTACACCTTC	CASSPRDYGYTF
many	TRBV20-1	NA	TRBJ1-3	TGCAGTGCTAGTACCGCCTTACGGACCGGAAACACCATATATTTT	CSASTALRTGNTIYF
many	TRBV29-1	NA	TRBJ2-7	TGCAGCGTTGTTCCAGGGTCGGACGAGCAGTACTTC	CSVVPGSDEQYF
many	TRBV20-1	TRBD2	TRBJ2-7	TGCAGTGCTCTGAGCCGGACTAGCGGCAACTCCTACGAGCAGTACTTC	CSALSRTSGNSYEQYF
many	TRBV7-6	NA	TRBJ2-5	TGTGCCAGCAGCTTAGATAGCGGAGGGGAGACCCAGTACTTC	CASSLDSGGETQYF
many	TRBV4-1	NA	TRBJ1-1	TGCGCCAGCAGCCAAGGACAGGAAATGAACACTGAAGCTTTCTTT	CASSQGQEMNTEAFF
few	TRBV5-1	NA	TRBJ2-7	TGCGCCAGCAGCTTGGCCACCAGCACGGGAGAGCAGTACTTC	CASSLATSTGEQYF
many	TRBV7-2	NA	TRBJ2-2	TGTGCCAGCAGCGGTCTCACTGGGGTGGTCGCCGGGGAGCTGTTTTTT	CASSGLTGVVAGELFF
many	TRBV6-2/TRBV6-3	TRBD1	TRBJ1-1	TGTGCCAGCAGTTCCACCTTGGACAGGAAAGCTTTCTTT	CASSSTLDRKAFF
many	TRBV29-1	NA	TRBJ1-4	TGCAGCGTGGGATTCGGACAGCCTAATGAAAAACTGTTTTTT	CSVGFGQPNEKLFF
NA	TRBV6-6	NA	TRBJ2-4	TGTGCCAGCACGACCCAATCGGAGGGGGGGGCCAAAAACATTCAGTACTTC	CASTTQSEGGAKNIQYF